These 6 T cell receptor beta chains came from one sample sequenced in a study of shared clonotypes between healthy human individuals. Some clones are missing from TCRdb's copy, which holds only in-frame ones; the method was immunoSEQ multiplex PCR. The sample includes roughly 2.4 million clones, almost 96% seen only once; the top ten take approximately 0.13%. Sequenced sample: naive CD4+ T cells sorted from blood. Subset indicated: CD45RA+ positively selected. These receptors originate from a man aged 18 to 29 in good health.

The gene calls are TRBV14 and TRBJ2-7; D may be TRBD2 (5 bases). This CDR3 contains 13 residues. The V gene lost 4 bases and the J gene lost 2 bases, with 9 bases spanning the gap. Looked up from germline, CDR1 is SGHDN and CDR2 is FVKESK. CDR3 region: CASSRGSPYEQYF. The DNA for the CDR3 is TGTGCCAGCAGCCGAGGGAGCCCCTACGAGCAGTACTTC.

This sequence joins TRBV9 and TRBJ1-2; TRBD1 matches 10 bases. Trimming at V came to 4 bases and at J to 5 bases, leaving 8 bases not matched to a gene. The CDR3 covers 15 residues. Per the germline V gene, CDR1 is SGDLS and CDR2 is YYNGEE. The CDR3: CASSPWTGGGYGYTF. In nucleotides, the CDR3 is TGTGCCAGCAGCCCCTGGACAGGGGGTGGGTATGGCTACACCTTC. The full variable domain, rest sourced from reference TRBV9 and TRBJ1-2, is DSGVTQTPKHLITATGQRVTLRCSPRSGDLSVYWYQQSLDQGLQFLIQYYNGEERAKGNILERFSAQQFPDLHSELNLSSLELGDSALYFCASSPWTGGGYGYTFGSGTRLTVV.

About this clone itself: This sample also contains other DNA sequences that code for the same CDR3. The chain employs TRBV6-5 and TRBJ1-5, with a possible D match to TRBD1 (5 bases). CDR3 length equals 14 residues. Germline values: CDR1 MNHEY, CDR2 SVGAGI. The V end was cut by 6 bases, the J end by 3 bases, with 12 bases between. CDR3 sequence reads: CASSPDSNNQPQHF. The CDR3 nucleotides read TGTGCCAGCAGCCCTGACAGCAACAATCAGCCCCAGCATTTT.

Comments on this clone: Distinct nucleotide sequences in the sample also encode this CDR3. The J gene is TRBJ2-5, the V gene TRBV4-1, with D unresolved. Germline CDR1 reads MGHRA; CDR2 reads YSYEKL. The CDR3 consists of 13 residues. The V end lost 1 base, the J end lost 1 base, and 4 bases lay between the germline ends. The CDR3 DNA is TGCGCCAGCAGCCAAGGGGGCCAAGAGACCCAGTACTTC. Translation: CASSQGGQETQYF.

The rearrangement joins TRBV21-1 to TRBJ1-3; TRBD1 is the table's D call, not checked against the DNA. TRBV21-1 is shown as a pseudogene. This CDR3 region has 15 residues. CDR3 residues: CASSKERTGGNTIYF. The CDR3 coding sequence is TGTGCCAGCAGCAAAGAAAGGACAGGTGGAAACACCATATATTTT.

The rearrangement joins TRBV7-6 to TRBJ2-5, with unresolved D. The CDR3 totals 13 residues. CDR1 and CDR2 from the germline V gene are SGHVS and FNYEAQ. V was shortened by 8 bases and J by 0 bases, with 10 bases between the two germline ends. DNA for the CDR3: TGTGCCAGCCGCGGACCCGACCAAGAGACCCAGTACTTC. It encodes CASRGPDQETQYF.